The entry below gives a single TCR beta chain sequence along with its context. Germline assignment: CDR1 SGHRS and CDR2 YFSETQ. The CDR3 is 14 amino acids. V trimming: 1 base; J trimming: 6 bases; junction bases outside the gene matches: 3. The record originates from a study of blood T cell repertoires in COVID-19. Overall study: Spain, Italy and the United States supplied samples that represented acute and convalescent COVID-19. From T cells, B-cell-depleted T cells, or PBMCs came the material, which was cDNA or gDNA.

Per the original methods: Estimation of nucleated cell counts relied on the amplification of reference gene primers. Using immunoSEQ multiplex PCR, the repertoire was profiled, and TCRdb retains in-frame clones only, with some absent. For V, J and clone size, that table is used; D and trimming come from the DNA. There are around 190,000 clones in the sample; about 83% occur only once, and 1.5% lies in the top ten. V usage is TRBV5-1 and J usage is TRBJ2-1, with 8 bases matching TRBD2. The sample comprised peripheral blood. The receptor was isolated from a human donor in a cohort sampled during active COVID-19. This chain's CDR3 is CASSLTGGVNEQFF. The CDR3 nucleotides read TGCGCCAGCAGCTTGACGGGAGGGGTCAATGAGCAGTTCTTC.